This TCR beta chain is drawn from a study of a mutant IDH1 vaccine in newly diagnosed glioma (dated by TCRdb to the early 2020s). For the wider study: Of the approximately 35 treated patients, approximately 62% were male and around 40% were female, and a mean age of 40.4 years was recorded. Prior to enrollment, standard therapy consisting of radiotherapy alone, temozolomide alone, or radiochemotherapy with temozolomide had been administered to patients, with the combination being received by most patients. Peripheral blood was collected at six visits: V03 (baseline), V05, V07, V10, V12 and V13. Longitudinal TCRB deep sequencing was done for 25 to 30 treated patients, wherever samples were available for exploratory analyses.

Turning to this clone: Its binding antigen is unknown. No base quality information exists; no much larger clone differs at one position.

Reading the label with the study, this specimen's time point is: baseline, week 1 (first vaccination visit). The treatment or condition label corresponds to: pre-vaccination baseline after standard-of-care therapy. The donors had newly diagnosed IDH1-mutant astrocytomas of WHO grade 3 or 4 that showed loss of nuclear ATRX. The samples were drawn from NOA16, a multicentre, single-arm, open-label phase I trial in Germany that tested a mutant IDH1 peptide vaccine in humans for the first time. Visit V03 blood draws served as the baseline sample for immunogenicity testing. Genomic DNA for TCRB sequencing was isolated from EDTA blood with the DNeasy Blood and Tissue Kit. Overall study outcomes, separate from this receptor: Selection of PBMC samples for TCRB deep sequencing was based on availability. Immune responses induced by the vaccine were seen in roughly 95% of patients across multiple MHC alleles. No apparent relationship was observed between pseudoprogression and alterations in the top peripheral T cell clonotypes detected by TCRB sequencing. The authors noted that analyses of patient blood samples could not be reproduced because of sample limitations.

Libraries were constructed by the immunoSEQ multiplex PCR assay. Following the manufacturer's protocol, the hsTCRB Kit was used to amplify rearranged TCR beta chain sequences. Sequencing of TCRB libraries was carried out on an Illumina MiSeq. Under the source paper's analysis protocol: The proprietary platform of the kit vendor was used for demultiplexing, trimming and gene mapping. In its TCRdb copy, this immuneACCESS table keeps in-frame sequences only and misses some clones. Where compared with another copy, unresolved V genes explain less than half of these, and the others have no known cause. That table supplies the V and J calls and clone size; D and trimming were determined from the DNA. This sample is represented by 85,000 to 100,000 clones; about four fifths of them were singletons. The top ten constitute approximately 7.6% of the sample. The CDR3 contains 15 residues, cysteine and phenylalanine counted. Only the CDR3 DNA is retained, 45 bases long and in frame from the first base. CDR1 is given as MNHNS and CDR2 as SASEGT, both from the germline V gene.

The sequences come from PBMCs, collected from a glioma patient treated with radiotherapy, temozolomide or both. This sequence originates from a middle-aged man with glioma. This chain joins TRBV6-1 to TRBJ2-5; TRBD2 might be the D gene, on 5 matching bases. The closer fit of TRBJ2-7 to the DNA end suggests the J call may be wrong. In nucleotides, the sequence is TGTGCCAGCAGGGTAGAGCCGGCGGGCTCCTACGAGCAGTACTTC. This encodes CASRVEPAGSYEQYF.